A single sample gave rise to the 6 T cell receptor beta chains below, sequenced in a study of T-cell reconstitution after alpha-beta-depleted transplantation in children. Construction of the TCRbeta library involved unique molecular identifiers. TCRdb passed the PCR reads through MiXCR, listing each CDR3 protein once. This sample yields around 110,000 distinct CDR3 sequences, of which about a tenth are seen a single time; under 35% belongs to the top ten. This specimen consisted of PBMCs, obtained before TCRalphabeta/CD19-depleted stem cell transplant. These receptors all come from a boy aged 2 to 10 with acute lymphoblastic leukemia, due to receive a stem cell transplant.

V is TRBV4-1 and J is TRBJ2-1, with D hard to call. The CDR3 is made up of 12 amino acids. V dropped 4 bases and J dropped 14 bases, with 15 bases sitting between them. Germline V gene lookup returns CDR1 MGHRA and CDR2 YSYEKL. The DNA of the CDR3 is TGCGCCAGCAGCCCCTGGACCATCGATGAGTTCTTC. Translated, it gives CASSPWTIDEFF.

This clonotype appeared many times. For the CDR3, the DNA is TGCAGTGCTAACCGCCCCCAACAACGCTATGGCTACACCTTC. Encoded protein: CSANRPQQRYGYTF. J is TRBJ1-2 and V is TRBV20-1, with no clear D. V was cut by 4 bases and J by 4 bases, with 16 bases left in between. This CDR3 has 14 amino acids. CDR1 and CDR2 (germline): DFQATT, SNEGSKA (reference sequence).

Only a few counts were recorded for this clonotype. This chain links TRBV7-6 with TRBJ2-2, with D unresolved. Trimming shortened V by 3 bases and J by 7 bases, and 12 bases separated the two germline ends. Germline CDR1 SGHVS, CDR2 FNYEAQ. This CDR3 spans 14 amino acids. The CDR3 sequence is CASSLVSRSGELFF. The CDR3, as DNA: TGTGCCAGCAGCTTGGTTTCTAGGAGCGGGGAGCTGTTTTTT. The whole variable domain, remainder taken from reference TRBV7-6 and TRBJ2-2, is GAGVSQSPRYKVTKRGQDVALRCDPISGHVSLYWYRQALGQGPEFLTYFNYEAQQDKSGLPNDRFSAERPEGSISTLTIQRTEQRDSAMYRCASSLVSRSGELFFGEGSRLTVL.

In DNA, the CDR3 is TGTGCCAGCAGTTACCGGGACAGTTTCAATGAGCAGTTCTTC. Amino acids: CASSYRDSFNEQFF. The chain is built from TRBV6-5 and TRBJ2-1; 7 nucleotides agree with TRBD1. The CDR3 has 14 amino acids. Germline trimming cut 2 bases from V and 6 bases from J; bases unmatched to any gene: 4. Germline V gene sequence: CDR1 MNHEY, CDR2 SVGAGI.

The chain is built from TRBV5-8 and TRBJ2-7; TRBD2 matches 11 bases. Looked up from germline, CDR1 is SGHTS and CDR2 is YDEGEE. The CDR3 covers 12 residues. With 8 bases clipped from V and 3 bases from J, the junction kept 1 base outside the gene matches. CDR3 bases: TGTGCCAGACTAGCGGGAGTCTACGAGCAGTACTTC. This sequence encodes CARLAGVYEQYF.

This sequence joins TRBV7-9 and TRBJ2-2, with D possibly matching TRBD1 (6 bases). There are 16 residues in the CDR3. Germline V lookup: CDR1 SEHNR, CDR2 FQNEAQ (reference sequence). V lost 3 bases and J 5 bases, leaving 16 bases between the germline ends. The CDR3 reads CASSFLMPGVTGELFF. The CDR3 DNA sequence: TGTGCCAGCAGCTTCCTAATGCCAGGGGTTACCGGGGAGCTGTTTTTT.